This T cell receptor (beta chain) was recorded in a study of T cell clusters in autoimmune cytopenias. Study-wide context: A median age of 59 years and mean of about 50 years characterized healthy donor controls. Findings of the study overall: Active autoimmune hepatitis patients had around 3-fold fewer exclusive TRB clusters than healthy donors. TRB repertoire shifts in secondary cytopenia and chronic lymphocytic leukemia mostly reflected lymphoma, not autoimmunity.

Tens of thousands of genome equivalents of blood DNA were amplified for TRB. The germline V gene has CDR1 SGHKS and CDR2 YYEKEE (reference sequence). The CDR3 contains 15 residues. Judged by frequency, this clonotype is medium-sized (0.01 to 0.1%). Antigen: not known. One tube held mixed TRB-A and TRB-B primer pools for touch-down PCR. TCRdb reprocessed the multiplex PCR reads and stores each CDR3 protein as one record, lacking DNA. The sample has approximately 4,000 distinct CDR3 sequences. The same data also contributed to another study, on T cell repertoires in aging, cancer and after chemotherapy.

The source material was peripheral blood. The TCR originated in a human donor in good health. The chain links TRBV5-5 to TRBJ2-1; TCRdb calls TRBD2, which cannot be checked without DNA. The CDR3 here is CASSSIAGPRSEQFF.